This T cell receptor (beta chain) is from a study of PD-L1 blockade in urothelial cancer. The CDR3 loop spans 17 amino acids. Germline V gene sequence: CDR1 SGHTA, CDR2 FQGTGA. The V end was cut by 2 bases, the J end by 8 bases, with 24 bases between. Assay: immunoSEQ multiplex PCR; the TCRdb copy retains only in-frame clones and omits some. The table shows some 87,000 clones, with 80% to 90% occurring only once. This sample's time point: pretreatment peripheral blood. The input for sequencing was PBMCs, taken around atezolizumab (anti-PD-L1) treatment. The chain employs TRBV7-3 and TRBJ1-2; a possible D gene is TRBD1 (5 bases). The receptor's source is a man aged 55-75 years with urothelial cancer. The CDR3 loop reads CASSLGPSPGPGDGYTF. The CDR3 region has the DNA TGTGCCAGCAGCTTAGGCCCTTCTCCAGGCCCGGGGGACGGCTACACCTTC.